Shown below are 5 T cell receptor beta chains from a single sample sequenced in a study of OX40 agonist ivuxolimab in advanced cancers. Sequencing used immunoSEQ multiplex PCR; TCRdb keeps in-frame clones, though not all of them. This sample has approximately 96,000 clones, with 90% found just once. The input for sequencing was CD4+ or CD8+ T cells sorted from blood, taken in a trial of the OX40 agonist ivuxolimab. The receptors were gathered from an adult with an advanced solid tumor such as melanoma, head and neck, liver or kidney cancer.

The chain links TRBV6-1 to TRBJ1-4, with 8 bases that match TRBD1. Germline V CDR1 and CDR2: MNHNS, SASEGT. The V gene end was trimmed by 8 bases and the J gene end by 2 bases; junction bases not matched to a gene: 4. The CDR3 runs 14 residues. Here the CDR3 reads CASRTGHTNEKLFF. In DNA, the CDR3 is TGTGCCAGCCGGACAGGGCACACTAATGAAAAACTGTTTTTT.

This rearrangement joins TRBV7-2 to TRBJ1-2, with 8 bases lining up with TRBD1. V gave up 3 bases and J gave up 6 bases; unmatched junction bases: 3. The CDR3 covers 13 residues. The germline CDR1 and CDR2 sequences are SGHTA and FQGNSA. The CDR3 sequence: CASSFTGGDGYTF. CDR3 bases: TGTGCCAGCAGCTTCACAGGGGGAGATGGCTACACCTTC.

The V call is TRBV28, the J call TRBJ2-3; TRBD1 agrees at 7 bases. Germline CDR1 and CDR2: MDHEN and SYDVKM. The CDR3 length is 15 residues. The trim removed 4 bases at V and 2 bases at J, leaving 6 bases unmatched. The DNA of the CDR3 is TGTGCCAGCAGTTCCCCGGGACAGATCACAGATACGCAGTATTTT. It encodes CASSSPGQITDTQYF.

The rearrangement links TRBV7-3 to TRBJ2-2; tentative D call: TRBD2 (5 bases). Per germline, CDR1 SGHTA and CDR2 FQGTGA. The CDR3 runs 16 residues. Trimming left V 5 bases short and J 0 bases short, with 13 bases between. The CDR3 region has the DNA TGTGCCAGCAGCCCCTACTACGGGGCGAACACCGGGGAGCTGTTTTTT. Translating gives CASSPYYGANTGELFF.

The rearrangement joins TRBV19 to TRBJ2-7; D might be TRBD2 (5 bases). The germline V gene encodes CDR1 LNHDA and CDR2 SQIVND (reference sequence). The CDR3 length is 14 residues. V was pared by 1 base and J by 7 bases, with 14 bases between. CDR3 residues: CASSIVASGSEQYF. CDR3 nucleotides: TGTGCCAGTAGTATAGTAGCCAGCGGCTCTGAGCAGTACTTC.